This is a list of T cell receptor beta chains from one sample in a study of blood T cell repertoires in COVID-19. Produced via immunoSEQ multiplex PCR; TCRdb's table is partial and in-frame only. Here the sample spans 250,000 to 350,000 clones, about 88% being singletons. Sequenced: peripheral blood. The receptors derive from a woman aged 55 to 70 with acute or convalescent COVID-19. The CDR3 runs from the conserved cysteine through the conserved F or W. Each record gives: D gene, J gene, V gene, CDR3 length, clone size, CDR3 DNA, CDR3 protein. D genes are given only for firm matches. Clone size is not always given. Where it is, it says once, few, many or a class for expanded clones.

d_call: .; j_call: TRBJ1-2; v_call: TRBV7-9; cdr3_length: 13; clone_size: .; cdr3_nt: TGTGCCAGCAGCTTTATACTAAACTATGGCTACACCTTC; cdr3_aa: CASSFILNYGYTF
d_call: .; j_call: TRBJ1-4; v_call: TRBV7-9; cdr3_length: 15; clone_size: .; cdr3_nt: TGTGCCAGCAGGTTCGACAGCGCAACTAATGAAAAACTGTTTTTT; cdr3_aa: CASRFDSATNEKLFF
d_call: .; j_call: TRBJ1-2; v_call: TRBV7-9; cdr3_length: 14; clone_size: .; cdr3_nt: TGTGCCAGCAGCCCCAACACCGTTAACTATGGCTACACCTTC; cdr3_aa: CASSPNTVNYGYTF
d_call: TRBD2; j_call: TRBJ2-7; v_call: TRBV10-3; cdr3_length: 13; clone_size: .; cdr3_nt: TGTGCCATCAGTGAACGGGAGGTCTACGAGCAGTACTTC; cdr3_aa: CAISEREVYEQYF
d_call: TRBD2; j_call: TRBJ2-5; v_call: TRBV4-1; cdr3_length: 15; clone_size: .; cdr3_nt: TGCGCCAGCAGCCTAGGACGGGAGGGCAGCCAGACCCAGTACTTC; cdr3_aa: CASSLGREGSQTQYF
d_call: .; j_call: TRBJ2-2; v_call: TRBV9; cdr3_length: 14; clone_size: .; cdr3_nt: TGTGCCAGCAGCGAACCACTAGAATCCGGGGAGCTGTTTTTT; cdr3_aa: CASSEPLESGELFF
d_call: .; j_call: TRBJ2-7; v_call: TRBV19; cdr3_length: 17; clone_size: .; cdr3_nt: TGTGCCAGTAGTATGGGCACGACCGGCGGGGCGCGTTACGAGCAGTACTTC; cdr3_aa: CASSMGTTGGARYEQYF
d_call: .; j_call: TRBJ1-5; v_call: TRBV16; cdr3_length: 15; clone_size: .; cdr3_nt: TGTGCCAGCAGCCAATTGGGCCAAGACAATCAGCCCCAGCATTTT; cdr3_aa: CASSQLGQDNQPQHF
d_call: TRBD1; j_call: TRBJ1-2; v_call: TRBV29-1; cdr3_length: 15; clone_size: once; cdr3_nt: TGCAGCGTTGAACGGGCACGGACAGGCTACTATGGCTACACCTTC; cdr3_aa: CSVERARTGYYGYTF
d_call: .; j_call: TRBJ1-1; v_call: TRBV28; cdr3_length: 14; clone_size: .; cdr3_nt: TGTGCCAGCAGTTTAGAGCGGGGCTTCACTGAAGCTTTCTTT; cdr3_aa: CASSLERGFTEAFF
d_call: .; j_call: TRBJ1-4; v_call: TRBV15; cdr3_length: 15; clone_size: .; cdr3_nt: TGTGCCACCAACAAAACAGGGTTGAGGGGGGAAAAACTGTTTTTT; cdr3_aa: CATNKTGLRGEKLFF
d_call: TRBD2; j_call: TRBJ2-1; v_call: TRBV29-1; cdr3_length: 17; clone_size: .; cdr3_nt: TGCAGCGTGCCGGGACTAGCGGGAGGGTTCACCTACAATGAGCAGTTCTTC; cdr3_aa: CSVPGLAGGFTYNEQFF
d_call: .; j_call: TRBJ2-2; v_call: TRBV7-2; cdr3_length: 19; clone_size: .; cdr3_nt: TGTGCCAGCAGCTTAGCTAAATCTTCGAACAGACCGAACACCGGGGAGCTGTTTTTT; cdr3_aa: CASSLAKSSNRPNTGELFF
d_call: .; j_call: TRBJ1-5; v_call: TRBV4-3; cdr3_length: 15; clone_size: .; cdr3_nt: TGCGCCAGCAGCCCCCTCCTAGGGGCTGATCAGCCCCAGCATTTT; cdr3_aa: CASSPLLGADQPQHF
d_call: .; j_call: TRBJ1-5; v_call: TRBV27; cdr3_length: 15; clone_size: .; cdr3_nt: TGTGCCAGCAGTTTTTTACCGGTCGCTAATCAGCCCCAGCATTTT; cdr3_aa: CASSFLPVANQPQHF
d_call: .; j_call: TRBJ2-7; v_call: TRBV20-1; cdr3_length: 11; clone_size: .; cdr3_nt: TGCAGTGCAACGGAGGTCCCCGAGCAGTACTTC; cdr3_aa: CSATEVPEQYF
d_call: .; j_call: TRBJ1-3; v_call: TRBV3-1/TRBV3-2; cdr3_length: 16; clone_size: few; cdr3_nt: TGTGCCAGCAGCCACAGCTCAGGGATCTCTGGAAACACCATATATTTT; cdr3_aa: CASSHSSGISGNTIYF
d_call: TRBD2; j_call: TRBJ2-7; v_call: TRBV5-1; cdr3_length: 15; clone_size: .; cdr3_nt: TGCGCCAGCAGCACCGGGGTAGCGGGTTCCTACGAGCAGTACTTC; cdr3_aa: CASSTGVAGSYEQYF
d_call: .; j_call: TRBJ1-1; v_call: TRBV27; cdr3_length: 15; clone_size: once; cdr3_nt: TGTGCCAGCAGTCCGAGGGGGAGTCGGAACACTGAAGCTTTCTTT; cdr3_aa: CASSPRGSRNTEAFF
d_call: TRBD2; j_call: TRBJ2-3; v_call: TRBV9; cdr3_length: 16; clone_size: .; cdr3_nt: TGTGCCAGCAGCGTAGTCGGGACTAGCGGCACAGATACGCAGTATTTT; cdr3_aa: CASSVVGTSGTDTQYF
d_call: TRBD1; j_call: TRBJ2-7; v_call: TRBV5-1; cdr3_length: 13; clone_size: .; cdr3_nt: TGCGCCAGCAGCTTGGAGACAGGGGGCGAGCAGTACTTC; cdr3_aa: CASSLETGGEQYF
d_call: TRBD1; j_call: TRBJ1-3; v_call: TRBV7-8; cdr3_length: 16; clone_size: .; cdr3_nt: TGTGCCAGCAGCCCCTCGACAGGGGTAGCTGGAAACACCATATATTTT; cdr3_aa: CASSPSTGVAGNTIYF
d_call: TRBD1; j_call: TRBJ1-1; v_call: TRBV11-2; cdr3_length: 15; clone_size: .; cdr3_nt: TGTGCCAGCAGCTTAGATAACAGGGGGAGGGCTGAAGCTTTCTTT; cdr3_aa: CASSLDNRGRAEAFF
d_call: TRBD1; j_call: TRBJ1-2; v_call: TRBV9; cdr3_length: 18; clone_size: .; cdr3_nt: TGTGCCAGCAGCGTAGTTGGGACAGGGTACGGAGCTAACTATGGCTACACCTTC; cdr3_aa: CASSVVGTGYGANYGYTF
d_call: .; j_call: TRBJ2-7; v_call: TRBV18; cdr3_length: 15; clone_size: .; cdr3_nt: TGTGCCAGCTCACCACCGGACTTACTTGCCTACGAGCAGTACTTC; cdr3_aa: CASSPPDLLAYEQYF
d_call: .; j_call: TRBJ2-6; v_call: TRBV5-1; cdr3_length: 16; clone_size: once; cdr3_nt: TGCGCCAGCAGCCCCGCACAAAACGGAGCGTCGGACGTCCTGACTTTC; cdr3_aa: CASSPAQNGASDVLTF
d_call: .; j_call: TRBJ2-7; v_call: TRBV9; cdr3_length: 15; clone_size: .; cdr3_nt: TGTGCCAGCAGCGTAGCCGGGGAGAGCTCCTACGAGCAGTACTTC; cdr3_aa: CASSVAGESSYEQYF
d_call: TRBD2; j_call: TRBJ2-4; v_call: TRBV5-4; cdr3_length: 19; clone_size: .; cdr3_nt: TGTGCCAGCAGCTTGATTCTGCGGGGGGGAAGAGGGGCCAAAAACATTCAGTACTTC; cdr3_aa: CASSLILRGGRGAKNIQYF
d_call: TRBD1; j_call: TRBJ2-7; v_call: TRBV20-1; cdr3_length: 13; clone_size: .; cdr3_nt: TGCAGTGCTAGTCTCCACAGGGGTTACGAGCAGTACTTC; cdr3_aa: CSASLHRGYEQYF
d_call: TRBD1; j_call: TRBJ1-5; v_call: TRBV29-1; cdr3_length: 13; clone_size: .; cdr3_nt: TGCAGCGTTCCGGGACAGGGCAATCAGCCCCAGCATTTT; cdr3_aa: CSVPGQGNQPQHF
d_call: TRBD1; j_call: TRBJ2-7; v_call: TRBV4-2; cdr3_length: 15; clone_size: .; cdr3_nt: TGTGCCAGCAGCCAAGAAGACAGGGGTGCGGACGAGCAGTACTTC; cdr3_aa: CASSQEDRGADEQYF
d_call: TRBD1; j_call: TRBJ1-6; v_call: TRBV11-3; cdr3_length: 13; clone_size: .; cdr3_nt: TGTGCCAGCAGCTCGGACAGGTTTTCACCCCTCCACTTT; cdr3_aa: CASSSDRFSPLHF
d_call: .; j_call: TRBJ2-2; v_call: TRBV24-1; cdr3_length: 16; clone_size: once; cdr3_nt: TGTGCCACCAGTGACACTCGAAAGGCGGGTACCGGGGAGCTGTTTTTT; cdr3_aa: CATSDTRKAGTGELFF
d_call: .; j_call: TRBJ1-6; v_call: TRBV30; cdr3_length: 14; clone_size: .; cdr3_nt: TGTGCCTGGATGGCAGGCCTATATAATTCACCCCTCCACTTT; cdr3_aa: CAWMAGLYNSPLHF
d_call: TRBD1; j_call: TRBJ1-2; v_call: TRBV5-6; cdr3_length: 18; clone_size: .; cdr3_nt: TGTGCCAGCAGCTTACTGACGGGACAGGGATACTCTAACTATGGCTACACCTTC; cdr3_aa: CASSLLTGQGYSNYGYTF
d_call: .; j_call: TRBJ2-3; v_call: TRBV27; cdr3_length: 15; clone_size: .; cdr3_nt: TGTGCCAGCAGTCTCTCACGGGGAATGACAGATACGCAGTATTTT; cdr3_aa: CASSLSRGMTDTQYF
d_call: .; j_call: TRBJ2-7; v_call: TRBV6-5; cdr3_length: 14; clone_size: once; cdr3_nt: TGTGCCAGCAGTTACTCTTGGAGGGCTCCCGAGCAGTACTTC; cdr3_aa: CASSYSWRAPEQYF
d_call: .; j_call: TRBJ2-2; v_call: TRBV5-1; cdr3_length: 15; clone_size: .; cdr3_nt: TGCGCCAGCAGCTTGGAGACAGTGAACACCGGGGAGCTGTTTTTT; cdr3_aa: CASSLETVNTGELFF
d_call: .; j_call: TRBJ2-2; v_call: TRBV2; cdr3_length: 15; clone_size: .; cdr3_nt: .; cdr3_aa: CASILDRGGSGELFF
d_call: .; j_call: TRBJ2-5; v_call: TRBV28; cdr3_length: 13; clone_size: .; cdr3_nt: TGTGCCAGCATTCCCACAGGGTTTGAGACCCAGTACTTC; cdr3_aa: CASIPTGFETQYF
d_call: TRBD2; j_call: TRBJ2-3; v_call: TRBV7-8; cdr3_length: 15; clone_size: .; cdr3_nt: TGTGCCAGCAGCTTCCAGCGGGGGGCAGGAGATACGCAGTATTTT; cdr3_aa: CASSFQRGAGDTQYF
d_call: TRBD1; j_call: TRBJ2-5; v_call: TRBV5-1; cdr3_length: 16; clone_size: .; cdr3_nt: TGCGCCAGCAGCTTGGAAGGAGACAGGGGAGGAGAGACCCAGTACTTC; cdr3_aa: CASSLEGDRGGETQYF
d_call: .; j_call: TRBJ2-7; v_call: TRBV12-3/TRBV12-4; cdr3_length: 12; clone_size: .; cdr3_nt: TGTGCCAGCAGCCCCGGTGGTGCAGGGCAGTACTTC; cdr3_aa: CASSPGGAGQYF
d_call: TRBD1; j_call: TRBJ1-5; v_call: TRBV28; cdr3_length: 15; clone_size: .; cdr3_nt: TGTGCCAGCAGTTTTGGGACAGGGGTCAATCAGCCCCAGCATTTT; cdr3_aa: CASSFGTGVNQPQHF
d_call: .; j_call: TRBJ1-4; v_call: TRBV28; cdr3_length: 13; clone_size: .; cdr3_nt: TGTGCCAGCAGTTATACCGCGAATGAAAAACTGTTTTTT; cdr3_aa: CASSYTANEKLFF